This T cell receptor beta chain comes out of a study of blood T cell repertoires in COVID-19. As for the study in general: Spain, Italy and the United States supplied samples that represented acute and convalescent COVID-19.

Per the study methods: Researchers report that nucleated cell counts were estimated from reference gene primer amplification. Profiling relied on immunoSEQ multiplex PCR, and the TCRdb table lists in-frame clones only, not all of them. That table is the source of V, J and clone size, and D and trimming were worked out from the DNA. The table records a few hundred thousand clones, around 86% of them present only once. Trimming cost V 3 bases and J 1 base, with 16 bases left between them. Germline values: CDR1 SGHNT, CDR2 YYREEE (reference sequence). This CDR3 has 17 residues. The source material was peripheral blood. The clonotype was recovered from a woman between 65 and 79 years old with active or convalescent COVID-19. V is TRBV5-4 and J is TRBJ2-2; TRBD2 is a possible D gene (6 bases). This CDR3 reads CASSSELPGLNTGELFF. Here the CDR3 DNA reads TGTGCCAGCAGCTCGGAACTCCCGGGACTGAACACCGGGGAGCTGTTTTTT.